The 15 T cell receptor beta chains below were found in one sample sequenced in a study of cytomegalovirus exposure and HLA in healthy donors. The PCR ran on 60 Vbeta and 13 Jbeta primers. Sequencing was performed with immunoSEQ multiplex PCR; in TCRdb, only in-frame clones are kept and a portion is missing. The sample consists of roughly 130,000 clones, roughly 74% of them appearing once. Sequenced: PBMCs. The origin of the receptors is a woman between 45 and 65 years old in good health and CMV-seropositive.

This rearrangement joins TRBV10-1 to TRBJ1-4; D is ambiguous. CDR3 length: 14 residues. V was pared by 2 bases and J by 8 bases, with 12 bases between. Germline V gene lookup returns CDR1 WNHNN and CDR2 SYGVQD (reference sequence). The CDR3 reads CASSEGGSGEKLFF. In DNA, the CDR3 is TGCGCCAGCAGTGAGGGTGGCAGCGGAGAAAAACTGTTTTTT.

This chain links TRBV4-2 with TRBJ2-2, with 10 nucleotides matching TRBD2. Germline V lookup: CDR1 LGHNA, CDR2 YNFKEQ. The ends lost 1 base at V and 7 bases at J; junction bases unmatched: 6. The CDR3 loop spans 16 amino acids. CDR3 amino acids: CASSQGDSGGYGELFF. CDR3 DNA sequence: TGTGCCAGCAGCCAAGGGGATAGCGGGGGGTACGGGGAGCTGTTTTTT.

This clone was recorded only once. V is TRBV19 and J is TRBJ1-2, with D uncertain. The CDR3 spans 13 residues. Germline V gene data show CDR1 as LNHDA and CDR2 as SQIVND (reference sequence). V was clipped by 0 bases and J by 7 bases, with 9 bases between them. The CDR3 DNA sequence: TGTGCCAGTAGTATAGATGGCCAATGTGGCTACACCTTC. Protein product: CASSIDGQCGYTF.

The chain employs TRBV29-1 and TRBJ2-3; tentatively, D is TRBD1 (6 bases). V shed 6 bases and J shed 4 bases, with 17 bases lying between them. The CDR3 runs to 14 residues. Germline V gene data show CDR1 as SQVTM and CDR2 as ANQGSEA. This chain's CDR3 is CSVTRRSGADTQYF. CDR3 coding DNA: TGCAGCGTGACCCGCCGGTCAGGGGCAGATACGCAGTATTTT.

The chain recombines TRBV7-2 with TRBJ2-5; TRBD1 is a possible D gene (7 bases). The V and J ends lost 5 bases and 4 bases respectively, with 14 bases between them. Germline V lookup: CDR1 SGHTA, CDR2 FQGNSA. The CDR3 contains 14 residues. CDR3 sequence (DNA): TGTGCCAGCAGCGCGGGACAGATTATAGAGACCCAGTACTTC. Protein sequence: CASSAGQIIETQYF.

CDR3 amino acids: CASSSRLAGGTDTQYF. Here the CDR3 DNA reads TGTGCCAGCAGCTCCCGGCTAGCGGGGGGTACAGATACGCAGTATTTT. V usage is TRBV11-3 and J usage is TRBJ2-3; 11 bases are shared with TRBD2. CDR3 length equals 16 residues. The germline CDR1 and CDR2 sequences are SGHNT and YENEEA. Germline trimming cut 4 bases from V and 3 bases from J; bases unmatched to any gene: 6.

This clone was seen more than once but under ten times. The rearrangement uses TRBV2 and TRBJ1-4; perhaps TRBD1 as D (6 bases). V lost 5 bases, J lost 7 bases, and 11 bases lay in between. Germline loops: CDR1 SNHLY, CDR2 FYNNEI. The CDR3 sequence is 13 residues long. CDR3 nucleotides: TGTGCCAGCAGTCAACAGGGTGGTGAAAAACTGTTTTTT. Amino acid sequence: CASSQQGGEKLFF.

The chain has TRBV27 and TRBJ2-1; D is unresolved. The germline gives CDR1 MNHEY, CDR2 SMNVEV (reference sequence). This CDR3 is built from 15 residues. The V gene lost 3 bases and the J gene lost 0 bases, with 9 bases spanning the gap. The CDR3 coding sequence is TGTGCCAGCAGTTTCGCGAGAAGCTCCTACAATGAGCAGTTCTTC. This gives the protein CASSFARSSYNEQFF.

This chain links TRBV7-2 with TRBJ2-3, with D possibly TRBD2 on 5 matching bases. CDR3 length: 15 amino acids. Trimming took 1 base from V and 0 from J, leaving 8 bases between them. Germline V gene data show CDR1 as SGHTA and CDR2 as FQGNSA. CDR3 protein: CASSLGGLSTDTQYF. CDR3 sequence (DNA): TGTGCCAGCAGCTTAGGCGGGCTGAGCACAGATACGCAGTATTTT. Drawing the rest from reference TRBV7-2 and TRBJ2-3, the complete variable domain is GAGVSQSPSNKVTEKGKDVELRCDPISGHTALYWYRQSLGQGLEFLIYFQGNSAPDKSGLPSDRFSAERTGGSVSTLTIQRTQQEDSAVYLCASSLGGLSTDTQYFGPGTRLTVL.

The rearrangement joins TRBV5-4 to TRBJ1-2, with 9 bases identical to TRBD1. Trimming cost V 3 bases and J 12 bases; bases outside gene matches: 6. This CDR3 has 12 amino acids. Germline loops: CDR1 SGHNT, CDR2 YYREEE (reference sequence). DNA for the CDR3: TGTGCCAGCAGCTCGAGAGACAGGGGGAACACCTTC. This encodes CASSSRDRGNTF. Filled out from reference TRBV5-4 and TRBJ1-2, the complete variable domain reads ETGVTQSPTHLIKTRGQQVTLRCSSQSGHNTVSWYQQALGQGPQFIFQYYREEENGRGNFPPRFSGLQFPNYSSELNVNALELDDSALYLCASSSRDRGNTFGSGTRLTVV.

This rearrangement joins TRBV12-5 to TRBJ2-1; TRBD2 matches 7 bases. This CDR3 spans 13 amino acids. V lost 4 bases to trimming and J lost 9 bases; unmatched junction nucleotides: 6. CDR1 is LGHNT and CDR2 is FRNRAP in the germline V gene. DNA of the CDR3: TGTGCTAGTGGTTGGGGGGGATATGGTGAGCAGTTCTTC. As protein: CASGWGGYGEQFF.

This clone was observed once. The chain has TRBV14 and TRBJ2-5; D ambiguous. Trimming cost V 2 bases and J 4 bases, with 2 bases left between them. Per germline, CDR1 SGHDN and CDR2 FVKESK. The length of the CDR3 is 11 residues. This CDR3 reads CASSQLETQYF. The DNA of the CDR3 is TGTGCCAGCAGCCAACTAGAGACCCAGTACTTC.

This clone was detected a few times. The V call is TRBV15, the J call TRBJ2-1; D is undetermined. CDR3 length: 13 amino acids. V was clipped by 1 base and J by 8 bases, with 9 bases between them. Germline V gene sequence: CDR1 LNHNV, CDR2 YYDKDF (reference sequence). The CDR3 protein is CATSRARSHEQFF. Written as DNA, the CDR3 is TGTGCCACCAGCAGAGCGAGATCCCATGAGCAGTTCTTC.

The chain has TRBV5-1 and TRBJ2-7; 9 positions match TRBD2. With V trimmed by 5 bases and J by 5 bases, 5 bases remained unmatched. Germline V gene sequence: CDR1 SGHRS, CDR2 YFSETQ. The CDR3 spans 13 residues. The CDR3 region is CASSSGGRNEQYF. CDR3 nucleotide sequence: TGCGCCAGCAGTAGCGGGGGTAGGAACGAGCAGTACTTC.

The rearrangement joins TRBV19 to TRBJ2-5, with D possibly matching TRBD1 (5 bases). With 4 bases removed from V and 2 bases from J, the gap between germline ends came to 8 bases. The CDR3 sequence is 13 residues long. The germline V gene encodes CDR1 LNHDA and CDR2 SQIVND (reference sequence). Here the CDR3 reads CASSKDKQETQYF. CDR3 DNA sequence: TGTGCCAGTAGTAAGGACAAGCAAGAGACCCAGTACTTC.